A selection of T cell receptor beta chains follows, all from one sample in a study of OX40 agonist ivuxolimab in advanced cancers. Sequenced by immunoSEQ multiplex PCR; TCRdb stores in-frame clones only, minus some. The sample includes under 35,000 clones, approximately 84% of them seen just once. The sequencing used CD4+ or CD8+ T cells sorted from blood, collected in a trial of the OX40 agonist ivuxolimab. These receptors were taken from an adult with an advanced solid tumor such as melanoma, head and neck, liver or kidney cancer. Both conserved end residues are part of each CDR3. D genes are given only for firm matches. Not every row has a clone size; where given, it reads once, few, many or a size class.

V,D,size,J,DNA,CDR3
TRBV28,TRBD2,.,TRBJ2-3,TGTGCCAGCAGTCCCTGGCGGGAGGGCTCAGATACGCAGTATTTT,CASSPWREGSDTQYF
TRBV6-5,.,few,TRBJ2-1,TGTGCCAGCACATCTTGGAGGGTCAATGAGCAGTTCTTC,CASTSWRVNEQFF
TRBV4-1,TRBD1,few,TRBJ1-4,TGCGCCAGCAGCCCTGGACAGGCAACTAATGAAAAACTGTTTTTT,CASSPGQATNEKLFF
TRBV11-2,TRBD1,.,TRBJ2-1,TGTGCCAGCAGCTTTGTTCCAAGGACAGGGCGCAATGAGCAGTTCTTC,CASSFVPRTGRNEQFF
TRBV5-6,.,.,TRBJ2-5,TGTGCCAGCAGCTTAGGGGGGGCAGAGACCCAGTACTTC,CASSLGGAETQYF
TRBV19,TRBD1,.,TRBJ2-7,TGTGCCAGTAGTACGGGACAGGGGGCTAACAACGAGCAGTACTTC,CASSTGQGANNEQYF
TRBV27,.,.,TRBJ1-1,TGTGCCAGCAGTGGGGGGCGAGTTTTATTCACTGAAGCTTTCTTT,CASSGGRVLFTEAFF
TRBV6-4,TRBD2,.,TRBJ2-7,TGTGCCAGCAGTGAGCGAGCGGGGGTAATCTACGAGCAGTACTTC,CASSERAGVIYEQYF
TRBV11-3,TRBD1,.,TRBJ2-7,TGTGCCAGCAGCGCCCCGGACAGGGTTGCCCACGAGCAGTACTTC,CASSAPDRVAHEQYF
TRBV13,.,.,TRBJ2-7,TGTGCCAGCAGCTTCGGGCAGTGGAGCTCCTACGAGCAGTACTTC,CASSFGQWSSYEQYF
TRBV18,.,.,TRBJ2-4,TGTGCCAGCTCACCGGGTGAGGCCAAAAACATTCAGTACTTC,CASSPGEAKNIQYF
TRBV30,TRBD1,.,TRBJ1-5,TGTGCCTGGAGTCCGGGACAGGGCAATCAGCCCCAGCATTTT,CAWSPGQGNQPQHF
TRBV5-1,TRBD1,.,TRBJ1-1,TGCGCCAGCAGTTCCCACCAAACAGGGGGCAGGACTGAAGCTTTCTTT,CASSSHQTGGRTEAFF
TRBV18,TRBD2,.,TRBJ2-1,TGTGCCAGCTCACACCTTAGCGGGGGGGCCCCCCAAGGCTCCTACAATGAGCAGTTCTTC,CASSHLSGGAPQGSYNEQFF
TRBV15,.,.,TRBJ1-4,TGTGCCACCAGCAGAGATCTATCTGAAAAACTGTTTTTT,CATSRDLSEKLFF
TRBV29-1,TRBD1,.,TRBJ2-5,TGCAGCGTAGTGGGGGACAGTAGGTTCGAAGAGACCCAGTACTTC,CSVVGDSRFEETQYF
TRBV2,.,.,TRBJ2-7,TGTGCCAGCAGTGAAGGGCACGGGGCTGCCTACGAGCAGTACTTC,CASSEGHGAAYEQYF
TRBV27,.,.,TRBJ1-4,TGTGCCAGCAGTTTACACAGTAGGGAAAAACTGTTTTTT,CASSLHSREKLFF
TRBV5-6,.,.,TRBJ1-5,TGTGCCAGCAGCTACAGTTATAGCAATCAGCCCCAGCATTTT,CASSYSYSNQPQHF
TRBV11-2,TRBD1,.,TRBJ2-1,TGTGCCAGCAGCATACACAGGGGAGATGAGCAGTTCTTC,CASSIHRGDEQFF
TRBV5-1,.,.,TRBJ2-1,TGCGCCAGCAGCCAGAGGGGTACTGAGCAGTTCTTC,CASSQRGTEQFF
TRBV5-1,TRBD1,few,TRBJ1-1,TGCGCCAGCAGCTTAGGGACAGGTCCCCCGAACACTGAAGCTTTCTTT,CASSLGTGPPNTEAFF
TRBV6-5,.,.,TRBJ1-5,TGTGCCAGCGGTATAGGGGGTCAGCCCCAGCATTTT,CASGIGGQPQHF
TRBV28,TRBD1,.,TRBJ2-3,TGTGCCAGCAGTAAGGGGACAGGCGACACAGATACGCAGTATTTT,CASSKGTGDTDTQYF
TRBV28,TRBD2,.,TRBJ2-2,TGTGCCAGCAGTTTAAGACTAGCGGGAGCGGACGGGGAGCTGTTTTTT,CASSLRLAGADGELFF
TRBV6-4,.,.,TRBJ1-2,TGTGCCGATTCGTGGGAGAACTATGGCTACACCTTC,CADSWENYGYTF
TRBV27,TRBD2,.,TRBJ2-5,TGTGCCAGCAGTTTAGGAGCGGGAGGCCAAGAGACCCAGTACTTC,CASSLGAGGQETQYF
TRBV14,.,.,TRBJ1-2,TGTGCCAGCAGTTCCCTCGGGCCCTCAGGTGGCTACACCTTC,CASSSLGPSGGYTF
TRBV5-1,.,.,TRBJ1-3,TGCGCCAGCAGCTTGGATACGACAGGCTCTGGAAACACCATATATTTT,CASSLDTTGSGNTIYF
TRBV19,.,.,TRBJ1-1,TGTGCCAGTAGTATCTGGAGGAACACTGAAGCTTTCTTT,CASSIWRNTEAFF
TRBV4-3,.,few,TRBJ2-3,TGCGCCAGCAGCCAAGGCGTGGGGGCAGATACGCAGTATTTT,CASSQGVGADTQYF
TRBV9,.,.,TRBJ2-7,TGTGCCAGCAGCCACGACGGAGAGAACTACGAGCAGTACTTC,CASSHDGENYEQYF
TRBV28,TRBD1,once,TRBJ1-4,TGTGCCAGCAGCCCCAAACAGGGGATCAATGAAAAACTGTTTTTT,CASSPKQGINEKLFF
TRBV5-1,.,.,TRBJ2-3,TGCGCCAGCAGCTTTCAGGGGACGCAGTATTTT,CASSFQGTQYF
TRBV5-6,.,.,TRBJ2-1,TGTGCCAGCAGCGATAGATGGGAGCAGTTCTTC,CASSDRWEQFF
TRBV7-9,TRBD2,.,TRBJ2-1,TGTGCCAGCAGCGAAAATAGCGGGAGGCCTAAAAACAATGAGCAGTTCTTC,CASSENSGRPKNNEQFF
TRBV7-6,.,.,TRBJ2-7,TGTGCCAGCAGCCCGACTCCCTACGAGCAGTACTTC,CASSPTPYEQYF
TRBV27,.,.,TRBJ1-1,TGTGCCAGCAGTCTCACAGAGGACACTGAAGCTTTCTTT,CASSLTEDTEAFF
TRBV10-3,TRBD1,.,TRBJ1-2,TGTGCCATCAACCTAAGACAGGGTCATGGCTACACCTTC,CAINLRQGHGYTF
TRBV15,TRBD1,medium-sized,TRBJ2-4,TGTGCCACCAGCAGACAGGGGGAATCGGACATTCAGTACTTC,CATSRQGESDIQYF
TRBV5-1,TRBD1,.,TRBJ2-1,TGCGCCAGCAGCTCTACCGGGACAGGGTTCAATGAGCAGTTCTTC,CASSSTGTGFNEQFF
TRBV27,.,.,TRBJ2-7,TGTGCCAGCAGTTTAGGGCTGGGGTATTACGAGCAGTACTTC,CASSLGLGYYEQYF
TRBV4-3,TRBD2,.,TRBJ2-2,TGCGCCAGCAGCCCAAACAGCGCGGGGGTGAACACCGGGGAGCTGTTTTTT,CASSPNSAGVNTGELFF
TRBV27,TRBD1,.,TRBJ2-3,TGTGCCAGCAGTTCAGGGGGCGCAGGAGATACGCAGTATTTT,CASSSGGAGDTQYF
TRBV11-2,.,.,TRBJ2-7,TGTGCCAGCAGCTTAGATCAAAACTACGAGCAGTACTTC,CASSLDQNYEQYF
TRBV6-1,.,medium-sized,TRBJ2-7,TGTGCCAGCAGTTCGACTGGGCCAGGGAGCGAGCAGTACTTC,CASSSTGPGSEQYF
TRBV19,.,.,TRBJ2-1,TGTGCCAGTAGTAGCGGAGGCCTGGATGAGCAGTTCTTC,CASSSGGLDEQFF